The source of this T cell receptor (beta chain) is a study of cytomegalovirus exposure and HLA in healthy donors (dated by TCRdb to about 2017). Turning to the overall study: An earlier analysis of approximately 590 of the donors reported about 250 Gb of sequence data and 117 million unique TCR beta sequences from about 179 million T cells. An early release covering roughly 600 HLA-typed donors comprised approximately 300 gigabases of sequencing data and 65 million to 100 million unique TCR sequences. Of the 300 to 500 genotyped donors, 65% to 90% were placed in the genetic ancestry cluster associated with self-reported Caucasian donors. The study aimed to test whether signatures of past pathogen exposure could be identified by cataloging public T cell receptors. The study used immunosequencing to profile the T cell repertoires of approximately 630 subjects and linked those repertoires to cytomegalovirus serostatus. Besides the first cohort of roughly 700 subjects, a separate validation cohort made up of 120 or so different subjects was used. To predict cytomegalovirus infection status, the study combined high-throughput TCR immunosequencing, statistical association of individual TCRs with disease status, and machine learning. To study patterns of TCR occurrence, a later analysis re-analyzed previously published TCR beta repertoires from 500 to 850 donors and added high-resolution HLA genotyping. The later analysis used no new phenotypic data to find candidate immune exposures, relying instead on TCR beta sequences and their occurrence across donors. To decide whether each TCR beta V gene segment behaved as functional or pseudogenic, an earlier analysis of some 540 of the donors relied on high-throughput TCR beta sequencing. Donor age, sex, ethnicity and CMV serostatus were compiled alongside the repertoire data. Genome-wide SNP genotypes for about 65% of the roughly 670 donors were used in a later genetic analysis, which treated that subset as a discovery cohort. All discovery cohort repertoires had been generated using a single sequencing platform. HLA typing included class I and class II loci at four-digit resolution. The number of typed donors differed by locus: roughly 629-640 for A, B, C, DRB1 and DQB1; approximately 520 for DQA1; around 610 for DPA1; and around 470 for DPB1. Several DR-DQ haplotypes were handled as single units for association and clustering because linkage in the cohort was strong. Among 398 genotyped donors of the cohort, an average of about 240,000 unique TCR beta nucleotide sequences was sequenced per donor, of which about 19% were non-productive.

Study-level results and caveats: A later genetic analysis reported fewer N-insertions in productive TCRs among donors in an Asian-associated ancestry cluster than the roughly 700-donor mean. A total of roughly 160 TCR beta chains were listed by the study as associated with cytomegalovirus. Linkage disequilibrium might explain the correlated functional status among segregating V segments, but an unknown experimental factor could not be excluded. In vitro tests confirmed that a few of the cytomegalovirus-associated TCR beta chains recognize cytomegalovirus antigens. According to a later analysis, TCR association rates differed among HLA loci, with DRB1 alleles showing the most associated TCRs and HLA-C alleles showing the fewest. A cluster of highly shared sequence variants was judged likely to be a technical artifact of the sequencing pipeline. When HLA alleles, especially DR and DQ, strongly co-occurred, attributing TCR associations to individual alleles was difficult. An association between a missense DCLRE1C variant and V-gene and J-gene trimming of TCR beta chains was found in a later genetic analysis and replicated in an independent cohort. Because counts were too low, seventeen rarely observed V segments, including chromosome 9 orphons, were excluded from the earlier analysis of roughly 580 of the donors. Most TCR sequences were observed very rarely across donors, whereas some public TCRs were present in many individuals. Compared with equally common non-associated chains, HLA-associated TCR beta chains in a later analysis were more clonally expanded and had lower generation probabilities. Presence/absence analyses assumed roughly uniform sequencing depth across donors, an assumption that may not hold. At a false discovery rate of 0.05, a later analysis linked under 20,000 TCR beta sequences to specific HLA alleles. In an earlier analysis of 450 to 750 of the donors, most TCR beta V segments appeared in productive rearrangements about 90% or about 30% of the time, broadly matching IMGT annotations. Because some donors lacked HLA typing at each locus, the association tests relied only on the typed subset. According to the authors, the approach could potentially be generalized to other disease states and immunological phenotypes. Only TCR beta chains were sequenced in this cohort, and the absence of alpha or paired-chain data limited detectable features. For the cohort, immune exposure information was limited to CMV serostatus. The classifier was reported to diagnose cytomegalovirus status with high specificity and sensitivity in both the original cohort and the validation cohort. According to a later analysis, most CMV-associated TCR beta chains appeared to be HLA-restricted, and the HLA associations seemed to be driven largely by CMV exposure. A later analysis reported that several top co-occurrence clusters appeared linked to parvovirus B19, influenza, CMV and Epstein-Barr virus. The 87-base-pair reads could not distinguish some IMGT-functional V segments, including TRBV6-2 and TRBV6-3, so those segments were excluded. A further reported finding was that TCR beta sequences accurately predicted the HLA-A and HLA-B alleles for most subjects in the first cohort.

In total, around 600 healthy bone marrow donors made up the cohort. At the time of sampling, every cohort member was nominally healthy, though immune exposures that went unrecorded were likely present. The donor was CMV seronegative and belonged to the group of over 350 seronegative cohort members. Every donor gave a peripheral blood sample, and the peripheral blood mononuclear cells from that sample were used for TCR beta sequencing. The Qiagen DNeasy Blood Extraction Kit was used to extract genomic DNA from the blood cell samples. The CDR3 has 14 amino acids, counting the end cysteine and phenylalanine. Only the CDR3 part of the read is kept: 42 bases, read in frame from the first base. As encoded in the germline V gene, CDR1 is SGHRS while CDR2 is YFSETQ. Here V drops 7 bases and J drops 4 bases, and the junction holds 8 bases not matched to any gene. In the case of this clone: The clone's antigen remains unknown. Base qualities were left out, and no much larger clone turns up one base away.

Preparation of the library involved the immunoSEQ multiplex PCR assay. A mixture of 60 forward primers for TCR Vbeta segments and 13 reverse primers for TCR Jbeta segments was used in the multiplex PCR. The CDR3 region of rearranged TCR beta genes was amplified from genomic DNA by a multiplex PCR assay. The amplified TCR beta libraries were sequenced on the Illumina HiSeq System as 87-base-pair reads. The study's own analysis went as follows. A later analysis tallied around 87 million unique TCR beta chains across the approximately 670 repertoires, and around 12 million of those chains were shared by two or more donors. To remove PCR and sequencing errors, raw reads were error-corrected and collapsed into unique sequences using a nearest-neighbor algorithm that merged closely related sequences. To assign V, D and J gene segments, CDR3 sequences were aligned to IMGT reference sequences. For a sequence to be retained, a match of at least six nucleotides to both a V gene segment and a J gene segment was required. Rearrangements were called productive when the CDR3 lacked stop codons and stayed in frame with V and J; all others were non-productive. CDR3 was defined by IMGT convention, running from the second conserved V-encoded cysteine to the conserved J-encoded phenylalanine. The earlier analysis of 550 to 650 of the donors excluded any sequence lacking an unambiguous match to a single V gene segment. An earlier analysis of around 600 of the donors classified V segments as functional when productive rearrangements were above 56.7% and as segregating when the standard deviation between donors was above 5%. A statistical classification framework was built for diagnosing cytomegalovirus status from the catalog of TCR beta chain sequences. A later analysis assigned V and J genes by comparing TCR nucleotide sequences with IMGT/GENE-DB human TR gene sequences. In a later analysis, CDR3 sequences and most-parsimonious VDJ recombination scenarios were assigned using the TCRdist pipeline. In a later analysis, each TCR beta chain was defined by its CDR3 amino acid sequence together with its V-gene family, and reads without a unique V-gene family were excluded. To address suspected cross-contamination and a sequencing artifact, a later analysis removed roughly 580 highly shared, low-generation-probability nucleotide sequences. In a later analysis, a clonal expansion index was calculated for each public chain from normalized within-repertoire ranks of inferred template counts. In a later analysis, generation probabilities were computed with a VDJ recombination model fitted to out-of-frame rearrangements, and the resulting probabilities were checked against IGoR. A later analysis scored TCR-TCR, TCR-HLA and TCR-CMV co-occurrence with hypergeometric tests, applying a repertoire-size bias correction to TCR pairs. False discovery rates were estimated in a later analysis by permuting HLA or CMV assignments 20 times. A later analysis grouped co-occurring TCRs with DBSCAN, adding TCRdist sequence similarity when clustering within HLA-allele-positive subsets. For co-occurrence clustering, repertoires with fewer than 30,000 or more than 120,000 public chains were excluded, along with roughly five repertoires with anomalous nucleotide sharing. Held by TCRdb, this immuneACCESS table contains in-frame sequences only and omits some clones. Under half of the omission traces to an unresolved V gene where checked; the cause of the rest is unknown. V and J calls and clone size come straight from that table; D and trimming were deduced from the DNA. For this sample there are tens of thousands of clones; more than 75% appear just once. The top ten clonotypes cover 2.7% of the sample.

What was sequenced was PBMCs. The source is a boy younger than 18 in good health and CMV-seronegative. The chain is made from TRBV5-1 and TRBJ2-3; 8 nucleotides in the junction match TRBD1. The nucleotides are TGCGCCAGCCAGGACAGGGCGAAGGCAGATACGCAGTATTTT. Its translation reads: CASQDRAKADTQYF. The entire variable domain, with the stretches around the CDR3 drawn from the reference TRBV5-1 and TRBJ2-3 proteins, is KAGVTQTPRYLIKTRGQQVTLSCSPISGHRSVSWYQQTPGQGLQFLFEYFSETQRNKGNFPGRFSGRQFSNSRSEMNVSTLELGDSALYLCASQDRAKADTQYFGPGTRLTVL.